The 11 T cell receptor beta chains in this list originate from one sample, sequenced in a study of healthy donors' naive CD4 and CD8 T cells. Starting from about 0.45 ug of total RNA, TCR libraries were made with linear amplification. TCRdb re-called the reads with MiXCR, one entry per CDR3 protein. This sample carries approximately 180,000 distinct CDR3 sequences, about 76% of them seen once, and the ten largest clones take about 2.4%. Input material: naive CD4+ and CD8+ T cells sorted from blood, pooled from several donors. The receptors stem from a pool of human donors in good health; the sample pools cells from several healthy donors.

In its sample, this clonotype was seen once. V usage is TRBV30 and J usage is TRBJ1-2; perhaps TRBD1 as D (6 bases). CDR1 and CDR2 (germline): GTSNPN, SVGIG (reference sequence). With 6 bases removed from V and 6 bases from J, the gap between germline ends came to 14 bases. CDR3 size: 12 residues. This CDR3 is CACDTGWNGYTF. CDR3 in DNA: TGTGCCTGTGATACAGGGTGGAATGGCTACACCTTC.

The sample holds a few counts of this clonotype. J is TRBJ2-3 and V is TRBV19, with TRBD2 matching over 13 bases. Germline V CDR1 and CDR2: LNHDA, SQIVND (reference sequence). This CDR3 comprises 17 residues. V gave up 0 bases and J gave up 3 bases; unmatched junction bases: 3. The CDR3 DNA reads TGTGCCAGTAGTATAGATGGGACTAGCGGGACAACAGATACGCAGTATTTT. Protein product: CASSIDGTSGTTDTQYF. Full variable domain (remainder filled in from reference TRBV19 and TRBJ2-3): DGGITQSPKYLFRKEGQNVTLSCEQNLNHDAMYWYRQDPGQGLRLIYYSQIVNDFQKGDIAEGYSVSREKKESFPLTVTSAQKNPTAFYLCASSIDGTSGTTDTQYFGPGTRLTVL.

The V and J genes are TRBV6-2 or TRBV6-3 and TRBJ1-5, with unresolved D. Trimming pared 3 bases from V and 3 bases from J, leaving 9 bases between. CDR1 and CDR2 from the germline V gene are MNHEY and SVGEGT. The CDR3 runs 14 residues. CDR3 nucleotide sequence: TGTGCCAGCAGTTATAGGCAGCTCAATCAGCCCCAGCATTTT. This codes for CASSYRQLNQPQHF.

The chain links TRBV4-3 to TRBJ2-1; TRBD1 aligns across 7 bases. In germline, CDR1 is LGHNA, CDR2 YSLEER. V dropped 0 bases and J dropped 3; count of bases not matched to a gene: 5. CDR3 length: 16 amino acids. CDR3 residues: CASSQEGTGDYNEQFF. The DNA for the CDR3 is TGCGCCAGCAGCCAAGAGGGAACAGGGGACTACAATGAGCAGTTCTTC.

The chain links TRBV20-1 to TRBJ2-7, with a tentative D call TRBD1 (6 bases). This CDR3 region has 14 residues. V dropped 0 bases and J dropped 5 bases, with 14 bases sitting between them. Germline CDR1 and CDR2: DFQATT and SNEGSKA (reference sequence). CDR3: CSARDPLDRNEQYF. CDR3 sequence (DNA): TGCAGTGCTAGAGATCCCCTCGACAGGAACGAGCAGTACTTC.

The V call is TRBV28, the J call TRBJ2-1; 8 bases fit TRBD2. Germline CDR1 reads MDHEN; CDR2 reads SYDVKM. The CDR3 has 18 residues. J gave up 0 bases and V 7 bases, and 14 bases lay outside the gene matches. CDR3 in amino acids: CASITKRRAGGSYNEQFF. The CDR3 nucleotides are TGTGCCAGCATCACGAAGAGGCGCGCGGGAGGCTCCTACAATGAGCAGTTCTTC. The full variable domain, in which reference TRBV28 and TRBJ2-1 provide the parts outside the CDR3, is DVKVTQSSRYLVKRTGEKVFLECVQDMDHENMFWYRQDPGLGLRLIYFSYDVKMKEKGDIPEGYSVSREKKERFSLILESASTNQTSMYLCASITKRRAGGSYNEQFFGPGTRLTVL.

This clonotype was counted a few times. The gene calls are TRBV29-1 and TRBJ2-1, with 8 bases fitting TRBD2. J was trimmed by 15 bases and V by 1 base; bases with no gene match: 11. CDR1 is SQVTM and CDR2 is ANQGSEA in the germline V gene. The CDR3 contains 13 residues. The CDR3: CSVEGVRAGVWFF. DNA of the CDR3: TGCAGCGTTGAAGGAGTCAGAGCGGGGGTATGGTTCTTC.

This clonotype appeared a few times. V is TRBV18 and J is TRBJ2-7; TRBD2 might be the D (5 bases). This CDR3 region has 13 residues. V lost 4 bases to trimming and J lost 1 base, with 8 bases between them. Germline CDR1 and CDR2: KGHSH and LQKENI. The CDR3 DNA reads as TGTGCCAGCTCACGAGGGCCTTCCTACGAGCAGTACTTC. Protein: CASSRGPSYEQYF.

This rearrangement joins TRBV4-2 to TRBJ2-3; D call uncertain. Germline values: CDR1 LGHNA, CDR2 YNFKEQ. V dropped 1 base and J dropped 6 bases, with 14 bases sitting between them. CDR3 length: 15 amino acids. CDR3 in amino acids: CASSQVWREGDTQYF. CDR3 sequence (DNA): TGTGCCAGCAGCCAAGTTTGGCGCGAAGGTGATACGCAGTATTTT.

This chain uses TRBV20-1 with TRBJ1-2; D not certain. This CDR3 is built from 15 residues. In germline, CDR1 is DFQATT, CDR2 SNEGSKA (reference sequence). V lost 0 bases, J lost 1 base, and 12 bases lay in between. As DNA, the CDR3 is TGCAGTGCTAGAGAACCTTATACGGTTAACTATGGCTACACCTTC. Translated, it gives CSAREPYTVNYGYTF.

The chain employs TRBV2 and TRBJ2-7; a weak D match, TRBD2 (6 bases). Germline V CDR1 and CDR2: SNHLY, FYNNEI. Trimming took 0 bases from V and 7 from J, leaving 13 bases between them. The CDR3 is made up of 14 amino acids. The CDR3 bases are TGTGCCAGCAGTGAAGCGCGGACGAGCGGGGAGCAGTACTTC. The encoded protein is CASSEARTSGEQYF. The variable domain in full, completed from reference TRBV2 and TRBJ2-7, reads EPEVTQTPSHQVTQMGQEVILRCVPISNHLYFYWYRQILGQKVEFLVSFYNNEISEKSEIFDDQFSVERPDGSNFTLKIRSTKLEDSAMYFCASSEARTSGEQYFGPGTRLTVT.